This T cell receptor beta chain was captured by sequencing in a study of blood T cell repertoires in COVID-19. Study-wide context: Researchers got acute and convalescent COVID-19 samples from the United States, Italy and Spain. T cells, B-cell-depleted T cells, or PBMCs provided the cDNA or gDNA that served as material.

In this sample, this clone turned up once. Original analysis: Scientists estimated how many nucleated cells there were by amplifying reference gene primers. Measured with immunoSEQ multiplex PCR; TCRdb has only the in-frame clones, and not every one. That table supplies the V and J calls and clone size; D and trimming were determined from the DNA. The repertoire has 170,000 or so clones, 90% of them found once; the top ten carry nearly 0.55%. The CDR3 covers 19 residues. Germline V gene lookup returns CDR1 SGHRS and CDR2 YFSETQ. J lost 0 bases, V lost 0 bases, and 12 bases had no gene match. The TCR originated in a man in his forties or fifties with acute or convalescent COVID-19. The genes are TRBV5-1 and TRBJ2-1; TRBD2 matches 7 bases. The sequenced sample was peripheral blood. The CDR3 reads CASSLGVAGPRSSYNEQFF. The CDR3 coding sequence is TGCGCCAGCAGCTTGGGTGTAGCGGGTCCAAGAAGCTCCTACAATGAGCAGTTCTTC.